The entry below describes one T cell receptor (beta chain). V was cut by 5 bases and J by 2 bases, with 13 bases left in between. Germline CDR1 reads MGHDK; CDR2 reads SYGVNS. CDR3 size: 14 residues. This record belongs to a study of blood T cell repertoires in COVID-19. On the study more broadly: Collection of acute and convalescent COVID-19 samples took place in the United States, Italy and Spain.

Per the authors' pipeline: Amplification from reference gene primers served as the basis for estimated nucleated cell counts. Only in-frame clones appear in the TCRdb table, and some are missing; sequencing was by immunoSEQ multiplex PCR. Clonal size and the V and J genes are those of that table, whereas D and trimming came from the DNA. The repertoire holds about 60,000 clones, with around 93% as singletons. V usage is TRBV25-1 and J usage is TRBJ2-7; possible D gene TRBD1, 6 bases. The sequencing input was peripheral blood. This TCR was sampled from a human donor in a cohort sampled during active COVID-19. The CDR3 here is CASSRRTDTYEQYF. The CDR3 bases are TGTGCCAGCAGTCGACGGACAGATACCTACGAGCAGTACTTC.